Listed below are T cell receptor beta chains from one sample, sequenced in a study of shared clonotypes between healthy human individuals. Libraries were prepared by immunoSEQ multiplex PCR; TCRdb keeps only in-frame clonotypes and omits some of them. This repertoire shows about 480,000 clones, around 79% found once; its top ten account for 10% to 15%. Sequenced material: PBMCs. The receptors stem from a woman aged 40 to 50 in good health. Some clones in this sample may be carry-over from other donors' samples. The CDR3 runs from the conserved cysteine through the conserved F or W. D genes are given only for firm matches. Some rows mark clone size as missing; the rest say once, few, many or name a class of expanded clone.

TRBD2	TRBV2	-	TRBJ2-1	15	CASTVSGITYNEQFF	TGTGCCAGCACTGTTAGCGGGATCACCTACAATGAGCAGTTCTTC
-	TRBV2	-	TRBJ1-2	16	CASRGNEGEANYGYTF	TGTGCCAGCAGGGGAAATGAGGGGGAAGCTAACTATGGCTACACCTTC
TRBD2	TRBV4-1	-	TRBJ2-1	19	CASSSYTGTSGPSYNEQFF	TGCGCCAGCAGCTCTTATACCGGGACTAGCGGACCATCCTACAATGAGCAGTTCTTC
-	TRBV19	few	TRBJ1-3	17	CASSMTAGATAGNTIYF	TGTGCCAGTAGTATGACCGCAGGGGCTACAGCTGGAAACACCATATATTTT
TRBD1	TRBV28	-	TRBJ1-5	15	CASSPPTGVNQPQHF	TGTGCCAGCAGTCCCCCCACAGGGGTGAATCAGCCCCAGCATTTT
-	TRBV19	-	TRBJ2-1	16	CASSKNRGGAYNEQFF	TGTGCCAGTAGTAAAAACAGGGGAGGCGCCTACAATGAGCAGTTCTTC
-	TRBV30	-	TRBJ2-2	14	CAWSTGLDTGELFF	TGTGCCTGGAGTACAGGGTTGGACACCGGGGAGCTGTTTTTT
-	TRBV28	-	TRBJ2-7	14	CASSLGIPATRQYF	TGTGCCAGCAGTTTAGGCATACCCGCCACGAGGCAGTACTTC
-	TRBV6-6	-	TRBJ2-5	14	CASSYGHSQWVQYF	TGTGCCAGCAGTTACGGGCACTCCCAGTGGGTGCAGTACTTC
TRBD2	TRBV28	-	TRBJ2-7	16	CASSSPWASGSTEQYF	TGTGCCAGCAGTTCTCCATGGGCTAGCGGGAGCACCGAGCAGTACTTC
-	TRBV6-4	-	TRBJ2-7	15	CASFRNFLLTYEQYF	TGTGCCAGCTTCAGGAATTTTCTTCTTACCTACGAGCAGTACTTC
-	TRBV19	-	TRBJ1-1	15	CASSIVGAVETEAFF	TGTGCCAGTAGTATAGTTGGGGCCGTGGAGACTGAAGCTTTCTTT
TRBD1	TRBV6-6	once	TRBJ1-5	16	CASSQRTGSSNQPQHF	TGTGCCAGCAGCCAAAGGACAGGGAGTAGCAATCAGCCCCAGCATTTT
-	TRBV7-9	-	TRBJ1-3	16	CASSLRGQSSGNTIYF	TGTGCCAGCAGCTTGCGGGGGCAAAGCTCTGGAAACACCATATATTTT
TRBD1	TRBV7-6	-	TRBJ1-2	13	CASNRQGEGGYTF	TGTGCCAGCAACCGACAGGGAGAGGGTGGCTACACCTTC
TRBD1	TRBV4-3	-	TRBJ2-1	15	CASSLRQGIYNEQFF	TGCGCCAGCAGCCTTCGACAGGGGATATACAATGAGCAGTTCTTC
TRBD1	TRBV5-5	once	TRBJ1-2	15	CASSLDPRDSYGYTF	TGTGCCAGCAGCTTGGACCCCCGGGACAGCTATGGCTACACCTTC
-	TRBV28	-	TRBJ2-1	17	CASKVHGGFNPYNEQFF	TGTGCCAGCAAGGTTCACGGAGGCTTTAACCCCTACAATGAGCAGTTCTTC
-	TRBV10-3	once	TRBJ1-6	14	CAISESGEGSPLHF	TGTGCCATCAGTGAATCCGGAGAGGGCTCACCCCTCCACTTT
-	TRBV14	-	TRBJ1-2	15	CASSQGGGLGYGYTF	TGTGCCAGCAGCCAAGGGGGAGGACTGGGCTATGGCTACACCTTC
-	TRBV2	-	TRBJ1-5	14	CATKGGGSNQPQHF	TGTGCCACCAAGGGGGGCGGAAGCAATCAGCCCCAGCATTTT
-	TRBV18	-	TRBJ2-1	13	CASSPSRGDEQFF	TGTGCCAGCTCACCAAGCAGAGGCGATGAGCAGTTCTTC
TRBD1	TRBV5-1	once	TRBJ2-1	15	CASSEQGDQYNEQFF	TGCGCCAGCAGCGAACAGGGGGATCAATACAATGAGCAGTTCTTC
TRBD2	TRBV28	-	TRBJ2-2	17	CASRFSGSPLDTGELFF	TGTGCCAGCAGATTTAGCGGGAGCCCCCTCGACACCGGGGAGCTGTTTTTT
TRBD1	TRBV11-1	-	TRBJ1-1	16	CASSSLGTGSNTEAFF	TGTGCCAGCAGCTCCTTGGGGACAGGATCAAACACTGAAGCTTTCTTT
-	TRBV6-6	once	TRBJ1-5	14	CASSYSQGNQPQHF	TGTGCCAGCAGTTACTCGCAGGGCAATCAGCCCCAGCATTTT
TRBD1	TRBV18	few	TRBJ1-2	12	CASSPGGGGYTF	TGTGCCAGCTCCCCAGGGGGTGGCGGCTACACCTTC
-	TRBV5-1	-	TRBJ2-6	14	CASSLGGGANVLTF	TGCGCCAGCAGCTTGGGTGGAGGGGCCAACGTCCTGACTTTC
TRBD1	TRBV11-2	-	TRBJ1-1	15	CASSLLQGAGTEAFF	TGTGCCAGCAGCTTATTACAGGGGGCTGGGACTGAAGCTTTCTTT